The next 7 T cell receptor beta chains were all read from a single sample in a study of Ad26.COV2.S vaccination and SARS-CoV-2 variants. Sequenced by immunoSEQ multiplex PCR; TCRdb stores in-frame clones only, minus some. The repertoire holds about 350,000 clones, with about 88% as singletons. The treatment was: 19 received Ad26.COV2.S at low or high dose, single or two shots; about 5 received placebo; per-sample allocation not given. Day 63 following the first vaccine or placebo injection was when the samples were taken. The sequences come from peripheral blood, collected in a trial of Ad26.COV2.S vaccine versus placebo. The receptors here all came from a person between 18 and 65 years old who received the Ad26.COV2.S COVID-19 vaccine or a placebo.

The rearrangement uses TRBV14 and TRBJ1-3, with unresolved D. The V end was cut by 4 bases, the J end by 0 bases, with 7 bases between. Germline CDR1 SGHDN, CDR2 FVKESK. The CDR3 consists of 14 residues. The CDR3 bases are TGTGCCAGCAGCCTCCTCCGCTCTGGAAACACCATATATTTT. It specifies CASSLLRSGNTIYF.

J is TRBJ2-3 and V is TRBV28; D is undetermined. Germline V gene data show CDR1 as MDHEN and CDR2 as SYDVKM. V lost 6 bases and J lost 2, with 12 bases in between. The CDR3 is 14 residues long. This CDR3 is CASRASQFTDTQYF. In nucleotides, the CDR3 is TGTGCCAGCAGGGCATCGCAGTTCACAGATACGCAGTATTTT.

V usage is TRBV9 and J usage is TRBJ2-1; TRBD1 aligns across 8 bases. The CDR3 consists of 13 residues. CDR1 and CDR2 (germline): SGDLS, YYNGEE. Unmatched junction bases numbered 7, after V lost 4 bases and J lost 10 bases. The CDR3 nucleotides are TGTGCCAGCAGCAGACGACAGGGGCCGGAGCAGTTCTTC. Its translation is CASSRRQGPEQFF. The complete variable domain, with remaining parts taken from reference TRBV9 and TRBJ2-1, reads DSGVTQTPKHLITATGQRVTLRCSPRSGDLSVYWYQQSLDQGLQFLIQYYNGEERAKGNILERFSAQQFPDLHSELNLSSLELGDSALYFCASSRRQGPEQFFGPGTRLTVL.

CDR3 region: CASSLQGAGSYEQYF. The CDR3 DNA reads TGTGCCAGCAGCTTACAGGGGGCTGGCTCCTACGAGCAGTACTTC. The V gene is TRBV5-8, the J gene TRBJ2-7, with TRBD1 matching 9 bases. Germline assignment: CDR1 SGHTS and CDR2 YDEGEE. V gave up 2 bases and J gave up 0 bases; unmatched junction bases: 3. The CDR3 covers 15 residues.

CDR3: CASSPRDRGLGNTIYF. CDR3 DNA: TGTGCCAGCAGCCCCCGGGACAGGGGGCTTGGAAACACCATATATTTT. The chain combines TRBV11-2 with TRBJ1-3; TRBD1 matches at 12 bases. Germline V gene sequence: CDR1 SGHAT, CDR2 FQNNGV. The V and J ends lost 5 bases and 3 bases, in that order; junction bases with no gene match: 5. CDR3 length: 16 residues.

The CDR3 coding sequence is TGTGCCAGCATCTCTATGGGGGGTTGGGATTCACCCCTCCACTTT. Residues: CASISMGGWDSPLHF. The chain carries TRBV28 and TRBJ1-6; TRBD1 is a possible D gene (5 bases). Germline V gene data show CDR1 as MDHEN and CDR2 as SYDVKM. Trimming cost V 7 bases and J 8 bases, with 18 bases left between them. The CDR3 is made up of 15 amino acids.

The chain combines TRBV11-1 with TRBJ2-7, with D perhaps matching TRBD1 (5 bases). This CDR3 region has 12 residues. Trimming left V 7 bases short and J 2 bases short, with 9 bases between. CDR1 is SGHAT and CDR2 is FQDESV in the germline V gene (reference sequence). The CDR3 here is CASNQGPYEQYF. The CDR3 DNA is TGTGCCAGCAATCAGGGCCCCTACGAGCAGTACTTC.